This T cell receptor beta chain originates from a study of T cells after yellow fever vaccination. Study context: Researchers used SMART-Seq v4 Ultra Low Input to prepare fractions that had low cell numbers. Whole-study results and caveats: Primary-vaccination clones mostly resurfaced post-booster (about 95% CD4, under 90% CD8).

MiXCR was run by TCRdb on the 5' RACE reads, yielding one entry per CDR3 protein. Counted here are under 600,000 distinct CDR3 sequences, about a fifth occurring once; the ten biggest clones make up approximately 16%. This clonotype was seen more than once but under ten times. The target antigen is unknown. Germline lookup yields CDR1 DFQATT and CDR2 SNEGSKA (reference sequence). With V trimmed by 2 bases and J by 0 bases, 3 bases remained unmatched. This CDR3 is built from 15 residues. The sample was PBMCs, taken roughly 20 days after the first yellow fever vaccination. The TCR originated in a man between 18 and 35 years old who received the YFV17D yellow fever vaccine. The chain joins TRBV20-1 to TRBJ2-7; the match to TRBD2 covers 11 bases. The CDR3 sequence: CSARSGTSGSYEQYF. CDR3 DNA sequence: TGCAGTGCTAGATCCGGGACTAGCGGCTCCTACGAGCAGTACTTC.